There are many counts of the clone carrying this T cell receptor beta chain. Antigen unknown. This specimen belongs to a study of T cells in Graves' hyperthyroidism and ophthalmopathy. The germline V gene has CDR1 SGHTA and CDR2 FQGTGA. The ends were cut back, 1 base at V and 6 bases at J, with 6 bases in the middle. The CDR3 spans 13 residues. RNA transcripts were the template for amplifying TCR beta CDR3 regions. The primer set for the first-round RT-PCR of the TCR CDR3 was HTBI. MiXCR, applied by TCRdb to the multiplex PCR reads, yields one record per CDR3 protein. The data contain approximately 870,000 distinct CDR3 sequences, 35% to 45% of them singletons. Study conclusions and caveats: Ophthalmopathy stood apart from stable hyperthyroidism in a 13 V-J model.

The sequencing input was blood. This clonotype was obtained from a man younger than 35 with Graves' hyperthyroidism. V is TRBV7-3 and J is TRBJ2-2, with unresolved D. DNA of the CDR3: TGTGCCAGCAGCTTAATGGGGTCCGGGGAGCTGTTTTTT. Its translation is CASSLMGSGELFF.